The rows below give T cell receptor beta chains drawn from one sample of a study of cytomegalovirus exposure and HLA in healthy donors. The repertoire was sequenced with immunoSEQ multiplex PCR; TCRdb's copy has only in-frame clones and lacks some. Of about 150,000 clones detected, roughly 84% appear once; the ten largest clones hold 1.9%. The sequencing sample was made of PBMCs. The receptors here all came from a man aged 18-30 years in good health and CMV-seronegative. CDR3s include the opening cysteine and the closing phenylalanine or tryptophan. Each record gives: CDR3 length, clone size, J gene, D gene, V gene, CDR3 protein, CDR3 DNA. The D gene is left open where the match is weak. The listing skips clone size in some rows; elsewhere it reads once, few, many or a size class.

length: 14; size: -; J: TRBJ1-1; D: -; V: TRBV13; CDR3: CASSFNGGGTEAFF; DNA: TGTGCCAGCAGCTTTAACGGGGGAGGAACTGAAGCTTTCTTT
length: 15; size: -; J: TRBJ1-2; D: TRBD1; V: TRBV18; CDR3: CASSPPQGASYGYTF; DNA: TGTGCCAGCTCACCACCACAGGGGGCCAGCTATGGCTACACCTTC
length: 16; size: -; J: TRBJ2-1; D: TRBD1; V: TRBV5-1; CDR3: CASSPNRDRYYNEQFF; DNA: TGCGCCAGCAGCCCTAACCGGGACAGGTATTACAATGAGCAGTTCTTC
length: 14; size: -; J: TRBJ2-7; D: TRBD2; V: TRBV6-5; CDR3: CASSYMREGYEQYF; DNA: TGTGCCAGCAGTTACATGAGGGAGGGCTACGAGCAGTACTTC
length: 17; size: -; J: TRBJ2-5; D: TRBD2; V: TRBV4-1; CDR3: CASSLTGRGANQETQYF; DNA: TGCGCCAGCAGCCTAACGGGGCGGGGGGCCAATCAAGAGACCCAGTACTTC
length: 18; size: -; J: TRBJ2-6; D: -; V: TRBV5-1; CDR3: CASSPEANIYSGANVLTF; DNA: TGCGCCAGCAGCCCGGAGGCCAATATTTACTCTGGGGCCAACGTCCTGACTTTC
length: 16; size: -; J: TRBJ1-1; D: TRBD1; V: TRBV6-5; CDR3: CASSYSTGELNTEAFF; DNA: TGTGCCAGCAGTTACTCGACAGGGGAACTAAACACTGAAGCTTTCTTT
length: 16; size: -; J: TRBJ2-6; D: -; V: TRBV6-1; CDR3: CASSAPTDSGANVLTF; DNA: TGTGCCAGCAGTGCTCCCACAGACTCTGGGGCCAACGTCCTGACTTTC
length: 18; size: once; J: TRBJ2-7; D: TRBD1; V: TRBV28; CDR3: CASSGTYRGIRSSYEQYF; DNA: TGCGCCAGCAGTGGGACTTACAGGGGGATAAGGTCCTCCTACGAGCAGTACTTC
length: 14; size: -; J: TRBJ2-1; D: TRBD1; V: TRBV28; CDR3: CASRRDRAFLEQFF; DNA: TGTGCCAGCAGAAGGGACAGGGCCTTTTTGGAGCAGTTCTTC
length: 13; size: -; J: TRBJ1-5; D: TRBD1; V: TRBV19; CDR3: CATTGQDHQPQHF; DNA: TGTGCCACCACGGGACAGGATCATCAGCCCCAGCATTTT
length: 15; size: -; J: TRBJ2-2; D: TRBD2; V: TRBV27; CDR3: CASNLAGGNTGELFF; DNA: TGTGCCAGCAACCTAGCGGGAGGAAACACCGGGGAGCTGTTTTTT
length: 14; size: -; J: TRBJ2-4; D: -; V: TRBV5-6; CDR3: CASSSDIAKNIQYF; DNA: TGTGCCAGCAGCTCCGACATCGCCAAAAACATTCAGTACTTC
length: 15; size: -; J: TRBJ2-5; D: TRBD2; V: TRBV5-4; CDR3: CASSSRPSGIETQYF; DNA: TGTGCCAGCAGCTCTCGTCCTAGCGGGATCGAGACCCAGTACTTC
length: 13; size: few; J: TRBJ2-7; D: -; V: TRBV5-1; CDR3: CASSLGQVAEQYF; DNA: TGCGCCAGCAGCTTGGGACAGGTGGCCGAGCAGTACTTC
length: 15; size: -; J: TRBJ2-1; D: -; V: TRBV27; CDR3: CASSLLSPQGNEQFF; DNA: TGTGCCAGCAGTTTATTATCCCCCCAGGGGAATGAGCAGTTCTTC
length: 18; size: -; J: TRBJ2-3; D: TRBD2; V: TRBV28; CDR3: CASRQRLTSGSYTDTQYF; DNA: TGTGCCAGCAGGCAACGCCTGACTAGCGGATCCTACACAGATACGCAGTATTTT
length: 14; size: -; J: TRBJ1-1; D: TRBD1; V: TRBV28; CDR3: CASSRWTGGTEAFF; DNA: TGTGCCAGCAGCCGATGGACAGGGGGCACTGAAGCTTTCTTT
length: 14; size: -; J: TRBJ2-5; D: TRBD2; V: TRBV7-7; CDR3: CASSTSGRGETQYF; DNA: TGTGCCAGCAGCACTAGCGGGAGGGGGGAGACCCAGTACTTC
length: 15; size: -; J: TRBJ2-7; D: -; V: TRBV19; CDR3: CASRTGPQDIYEQYF; DNA: TGTGCCAGTAGAACAGGTCCACAAGACATCTACGAGCAGTACTTC
length: 13; size: -; J: TRBJ2-4; D: -; V: TRBV10-2; CDR3: CASSVEGGNIQYF; DNA: TGCGCCAGCAGTGTTGAGGGGGGGAACATTCAGTACTTC
length: 13; size: -; J: TRBJ1-2; D: -; V: TRBV7-9; CDR3: CASSKGMNYGYTF; DNA: TGTGCCAGCAGCAAGGGGATGAACTATGGCTACACCTTC
length: 16; size: -; J: TRBJ1-4; D: -; V: TRBV4-2; CDR3: CASSQTTPATNEKLFF; DNA: TGTGCCAGCAGCCAAACCACACCAGCAACTAATGAAAAACTGTTTTTT
length: 15; size: once; J: TRBJ2-3; D: TRBD2; V: TRBV10-3; CDR3: CAISVRGGSTDTQYF; DNA: TGTGCCATCAGTGTACGGGGGGGTAGCACAGATACGCAGTATTTT
length: 14; size: -; J: TRBJ1-1; D: -; V: TRBV19; CDR3: CASNPSRENTEAFF; DNA: TGTGCCAGTAACCCATCTCGAGAGAACACTGAAGCTTTCTTT
length: 13; size: -; J: TRBJ2-3; D: -; V: TRBV10-3; CDR3: CAIRDSSTDTQYF; DNA: TGTGCCATCAGGGACAGCAGCACAGATACGCAGTATTTT
length: 12; size: -; J: TRBJ1-5; D: -; V: TRBV25-1; CDR3: CASSDIGQPQHF; DNA: TGTGCCAGCAGTGATATCGGTCAGCCCCAGCATTTT
length: 16; size: -; J: TRBJ1-2; D: -; V: TRBV30; CDR3: CAWSRGGGNLPYGYTF; DNA: TGTGCCTGGAGTCGGGGGGGAGGGAATCTTCCCTATGGCTACACCTTC
length: 14; size: -; J: TRBJ1-5; D: TRBD1; V: TRBV6-6; CDR3: CASSFGTDNQPQHF; DNA: TGTGCCAGCAGTTTCGGGACAGACAATCAGCCCCAGCATTTT
length: 12; size: few; J: TRBJ1-1; D: -; V: TRBV19; CDR3: CENPGENTEAFF; DNA: TGTGAAAACCCCGGGGAGAACACTGAAGCTTTCTTT
length: 14; size: -; J: TRBJ1-1; D: -; V: TRBV4-1; CDR3: CASSPLDGDTEAFF; DNA: TGCGCCAGCAGCCCATTAGATGGTGACACTGAAGCTTTCTTT
length: 15; size: -; J: TRBJ2-1; D: -; V: TRBV4-3; CDR3: CASSQEGAPDYEQFF; DNA: TGCGCCAGCAGCCAAGAAGGGGCCCCTGATTATGAGCAGTTCTTC
length: 13; size: -; J: TRBJ2-2; D: -; V: TRBV18; CDR3: CASSPPQSGELFF; DNA: TGTGCCAGCTCACCACCTCAGTCCGGGGAGCTGTTTTTT
length: 16; size: -; J: TRBJ2-5; D: -; V: TRBV5-6; CDR3: CASAVAAGTIAETQYF; DNA: TGTGCCAGCGCTGTGGCGGCCGGGACAATAGCCGAGACCCAGTACTTC
length: 15; size: -; J: TRBJ1-4; D: TRBD1; V: TRBV6-6; CDR3: CASTASGGGFEKLFF; DNA: TGTGCCAGCACCGCCAGTGGAGGGGGCTTTGAAAAACTGTTTTTT
length: 12; size: once; J: TRBJ1-2; D: -; V: TRBV10-3; CDR3: CAISDGLYGYTF; DNA: TGTGCCATCAGTGACGGACTATATGGCTACACCTTC
length: 15; size: -; J: TRBJ2-2; D: -; V: TRBV2; CDR3: CASSALGKRAGELFF; DNA: TGTGCCAGCAGTGCCCTCGGGAAGAGGGCCGGGGAGCTGTTTTTT
length: 16; size: -; J: TRBJ2-1; D: -; V: TRBV12-5; CDR3: CASGLAQAGTSNEQFF; DNA: -
length: 10; size: once; J: TRBJ2-7; D: -; V: TRBV19; CDR3: CARGGSRQYF; DNA: TGTGCCAGAGGGGGAAGTAGGCAGTACTTC
length: 16; size: -; J: TRBJ2-1; D: TRBD2; V: TRBV6-5; CDR3: CASSYAGAGGPDEQFF; DNA: TGTGCCAGCAGTTACGCCGGGGCGGGGGGGCCGGATGAGCAGTTCTTC
length: 17; size: -; J: TRBJ2-5; D: -; V: TRBV9; CDR3: CASSPRISGAPQETQYF; DNA: TGTGCCAGCAGCCCCCGCATCTCAGGGGCCCCCCAGGAGACCCAGTACTTC
length: 13; size: -; J: TRBJ1-6; D: -; V: TRBV6-5; CDR3: CASSPYRYSPLHF; DNA: TGTGCCAGCAGTCCCTACCGATATTCACCCCTCCACTTT
length: 13; size: -; J: TRBJ1-6; D: TRBD1; V: TRBV6-5; CDR3: CASGDRADSPLHF; DNA: TGTGCCAGTGGAGACAGGGCTGATTCACCCCTCCACTTT
length: 14; size: -; J: TRBJ2-3; D: -; V: TRBV6-5; CDR3: CASSLARGADTQYF; DNA: TGTGCCAGCAGTCTTGCTAGGGGTGCAGATACGCAGTATTTT
length: 15; size: once; J: TRBJ1-2; D: -; V: TRBV18; CDR3: CASSPAGRGYHGYTF; DNA: TGTGCCAGCTCCCCGGCAGGGAGGGGTTACCATGGCTACACCTTC
length: 13; size: -; J: TRBJ2-5; D: -; V: TRBV7-9; CDR3: CASSLAQWESQYF; DNA: TGTGCCAGCAGCTTAGCCCAATGGGAGAGCCAGTACTTC
length: 16; size: -; J: TRBJ2-5; D: TRBD2; V: TRBV12-5; CDR3: CASGSRGLDPEETQYF; DNA: TGTGCTAGTGGTTCCCGGGGACTAGACCCGGAGGAGACCCAGTACTTC
length: 16; size: -; J: TRBJ2-2; D: -; V: TRBV9; CDR3: CASSVLSGGNTGELFF; DNA: TGTGCCAGCAGCGTCCTCTCCGGGGGAAACACCGGGGAGCTGTTTTTT
length: 15; size: -; J: TRBJ2-7; D: TRBD2; V: TRBV4-1; CDR3: CASSQKELADYEQYF; DNA: TGCGCCAGCAGCCAGAAGGAACTAGCGGACTACGAGCAGTACTTC
length: 18; size: -; J: TRBJ1-2; D: TRBD1; V: TRBV14; CDR3: CASSRLTWGQGRDYGYTF; DNA: TGTGCCAGCAGCCGCCTCACCTGGGGACAGGGGCGTGACTATGGCTACACCTTC